Reported below is one T cell receptor beta chain. Its antigen remains unidentified. Profiling relied on immunoSEQ multiplex PCR, and the TCRdb table lists in-frame clones only, not all of them. The table lists over 60,000 clones, 85% to 90% of them singletons. After removal of 7 bases from V and 5 bases from J, the junction contained 21 bases not matched to a gene. This CDR3 region has 18 residues. The germline V gene has CDR1 MNHEY and CDR2 SMNVEV (reference sequence). This record comes from a study of Tregs in tolerant kidney transplant recipients. Study observations and caveats: Nucleotide sequences could not be compared across some patients' samples due to primer changes. Tregs expanded with activated donor B cells seemed most donor-specific. Antigen-driven expansion was suggested because donor-specific Tregs expanded more than all Tregs in tolerant patients. Biological reproducibility was not directly addressed in this study.

The V and J genes are TRBV27 and TRBJ2-7; the match to TRBD1 covers 9 bases. The source of this sequence is a human donor who received a combined kidney and bone marrow transplant. Specimen: CD4+ T cells from blood, collected before the transplant. CDR3 loop: CASTTQAVRDRVPNEQYF. The CDR3 nucleotides read TGTGCCAGCACTACTCAGGCAGTTCGGGACAGGGTTCCCAACGAGCAGTACTTC.